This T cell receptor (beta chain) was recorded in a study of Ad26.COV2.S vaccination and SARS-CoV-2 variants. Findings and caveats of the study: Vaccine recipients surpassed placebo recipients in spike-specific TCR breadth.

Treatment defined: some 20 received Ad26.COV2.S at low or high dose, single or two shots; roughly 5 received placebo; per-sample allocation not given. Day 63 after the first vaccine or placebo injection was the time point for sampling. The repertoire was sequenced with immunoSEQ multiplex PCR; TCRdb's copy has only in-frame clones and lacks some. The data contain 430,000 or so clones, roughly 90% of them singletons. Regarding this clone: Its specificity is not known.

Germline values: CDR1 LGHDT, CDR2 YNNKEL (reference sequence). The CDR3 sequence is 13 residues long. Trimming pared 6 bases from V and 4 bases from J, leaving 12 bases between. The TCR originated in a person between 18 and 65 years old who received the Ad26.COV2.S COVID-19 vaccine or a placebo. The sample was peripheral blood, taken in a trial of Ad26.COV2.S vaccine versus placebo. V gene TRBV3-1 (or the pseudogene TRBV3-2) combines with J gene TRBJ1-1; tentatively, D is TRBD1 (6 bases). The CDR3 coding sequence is TGTGCCAGCAGTCGCGGGGGCGGCACTGAAGCTTTCTTT. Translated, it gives CASSRGGGTEAFF.